This TCR beta chain was retrieved from a study of immune evolution from preneoplasia to lung adenocarcinoma. Trimming stripped 0 bases from V and 2 bases from J, with 12 bases between. The CDR3 runs to 16 residues. Germline CDR1 reads SGHTA; CDR2 reads FQGTGA. Repertoires were generated with immunoSEQ multiplex PCR, while TCRdb's copy carries only in-frame clones and drops some. Altogether 20,000 to 30,000 clones are present, just under 75% being singletons, with the ten largest covering 5.7%. The sequence was obtained from a person in their sixties with invasive lung adenocarcinoma. Some clones in this sample may be carry-over from other donors' samples. The source material was FFPE invasive lung adenocarcinoma tissue. This chain uses TRBV7-3 with TRBJ2-3, with a tentative D call TRBD2 (6 bases). The DNA of the CDR3 is TGTGCCAGCAGCTTAACACCTAGCGCCACCACAGATACGCAGTATTTT. Its protein is CASSLTPSATTDTQYF.